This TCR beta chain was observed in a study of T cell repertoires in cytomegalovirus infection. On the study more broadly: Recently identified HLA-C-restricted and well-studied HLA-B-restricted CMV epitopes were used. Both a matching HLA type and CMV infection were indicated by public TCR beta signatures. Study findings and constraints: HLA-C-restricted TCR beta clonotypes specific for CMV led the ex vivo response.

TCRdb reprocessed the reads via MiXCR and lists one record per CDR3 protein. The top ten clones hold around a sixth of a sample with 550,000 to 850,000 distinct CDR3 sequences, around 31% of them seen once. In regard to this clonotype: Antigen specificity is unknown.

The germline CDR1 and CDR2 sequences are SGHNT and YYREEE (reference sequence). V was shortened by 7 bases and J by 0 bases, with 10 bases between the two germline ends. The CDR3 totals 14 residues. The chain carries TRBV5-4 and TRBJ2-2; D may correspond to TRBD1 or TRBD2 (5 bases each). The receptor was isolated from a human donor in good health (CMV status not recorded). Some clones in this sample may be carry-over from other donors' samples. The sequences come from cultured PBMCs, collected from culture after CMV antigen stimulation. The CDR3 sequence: CASQRDANTGELFF. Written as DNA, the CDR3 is TGTGCCAGCCAGAGGGACGCGAACACCGGGGAGCTGTTTTTT.